These 7 T cell receptor beta chains originate from one sample sequenced in a study of OX40 agonist ivuxolimab in advanced cancers. Only in-frame clones appear in the TCRdb table, and some are missing; sequencing was by immunoSEQ multiplex PCR. The table includes tens of thousands of clones, under 90% detected once. The source was CD4+ or CD8+ T cells sorted from blood, collected in a trial of the OX40 agonist ivuxolimab. These TCRs come from an adult with an advanced solid tumor such as melanoma, head and neck, liver or kidney cancer.

This chain uses TRBV5-1 with TRBJ2-5; 7 bases are a match to TRBD1. This CDR3 spans 14 amino acids. The J segment lost 1 base and the V segment lost 5 bases, leaving 5 bases of the junction unmatched. CDR1 SGHRS and CDR2 YFSETQ come from the germline V gene. CDR3 bases: TGCGCCAGCAGGGTAGGACAGGCCCAAGAGACCCAGTACTTC. This codes for CASRVGQAQETQYF.

CDR3 sequence reads: CAISETDTLQTLHF. The CDR3 nucleotides are TGTGCCATCAGTGAGACGGACACCCTACAGACCCTCCACTTT. The genes are TRBV10-3 and TRBJ1-6; maybe TRBD1 (5 bases). Deletions cut 2 bases from V and 14 bases from J, with 16 bases between. The CDR3 has 14 amino acids. The germline CDR1 and CDR2 sequences are ENHRY and SYGVKD.

This clone was counted a single time. The chain links TRBV7-2 to TRBJ2-5; 9 bases align to TRBD1. From germline, CDR1 is SGHTA and CDR2 FQGNSA. This CDR3 region has 18 residues. The ends lost 2 bases at V and 1 base at J; junction bases unmatched: 11. As DNA, the CDR3 is TGTGCCAGCAGCTTAAGGTTTCCGACAGGGGGTTTCCAAGAGACCCAGTACTTC. This codes for CASSLRFPTGGFQETQYF.

This clone appeared a single time. The chain recombines TRBV6-6 with TRBJ1-5; D unresolved. Trimming took off 4 bases at V and 3 bases at J, with 10 bases between the two ends. Germline V gene lookup returns CDR1 MNHNY and CDR2 SVGAGI (reference sequence). The CDR3 contains 14 residues. Here the CDR3 reads CASSSMRDNQPQHF. The CDR3 coding sequence is TGTGCCAGCAGTTCTATGCGGGACAATCAGCCCCAGCATTTT.

Written as DNA, the CDR3 is TGCGCCAGCAGCCAAGGGACAGCCAACACTGAAGCTTTCTTT. The encoded protein is CASSQGTANTEAFF. The rearrangement uses TRBV4-1 and TRBJ1-1; a possible D gene is TRBD1 (6 bases). V was clipped by 1 base and J by 2 bases, with 8 bases between them. The CDR3 has 14 amino acids. Germline V CDR1 and CDR2: MGHRA, YSYEKL.

V is TRBV7-8 and J is TRBJ2-6, with TRBD2 as a possible D gene (5 bases). V was cut by 1 base and J by 1 base, with 5 bases left in between. CDR3 length: 15 residues. Germline CDR1 is SGHVS and CDR2 is FQNEAQ. The CDR3 loop is CASSLGGSGANVLTF. The CDR3 DNA sequence: TGTGCCAGCAGCTTAGGAGGGTCTGGGGCCAACGTCCTGACTTTC.

The chain links TRBV29-1 to TRBJ2-5; 7 nucleotides align to TRBD2. The CDR3 has 14 residues. J lost 4 bases, V lost 4 bases, and 9 bases had no gene match. The germline V gene has CDR1 SQVTM and CDR2 ANQGSEA. CDR3 nucleotide sequence: TGCAGCGTTGTAAGTCAACGCGGGGGAGAGACCCAGTACTTC. It encodes CSVVSQRGGETQYF. Full variable domain (remainder filled in from reference TRBV29-1 and TRBJ2-5): SAVISQKPSRDICQRGTSLTIQCQVDSQVTMMFWYRQQPGQSLTLIATANQGSEATYESGFVIDKFPISRPNLTFSTLTVSNMSPEDSSIYLCSVVSQRGGETQYFGPGTRLLVL.